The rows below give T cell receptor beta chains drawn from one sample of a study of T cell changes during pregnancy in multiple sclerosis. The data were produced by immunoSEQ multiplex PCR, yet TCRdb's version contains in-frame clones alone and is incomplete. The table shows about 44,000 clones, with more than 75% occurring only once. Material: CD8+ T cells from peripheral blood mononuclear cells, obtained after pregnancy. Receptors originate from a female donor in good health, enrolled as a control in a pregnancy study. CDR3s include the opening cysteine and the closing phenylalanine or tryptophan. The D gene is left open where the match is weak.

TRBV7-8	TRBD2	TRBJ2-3	TGTGCCAGCACCGCCTCTAGCGGTGCTAGCACAGATACGCAGTATTTT	CASTASSGASTDTQYF
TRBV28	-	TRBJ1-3	TGTGCCAGCAACCCCGGGGTCGTGGACACCATATATTTT	CASNPGVVDTIYF
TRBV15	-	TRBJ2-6	TGTGCCACGCTAGACAGCTCTGGGGCCAACGTCCTGACTTTC	CATLDSSGANVLTF
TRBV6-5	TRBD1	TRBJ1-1	TGTGCCAGCAGCCAGGGGGCAGAGACTGAAGCTTTCTTT	CASSQGAETEAFF
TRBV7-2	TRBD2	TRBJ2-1	TGTGCCAGCAGCGCACCGTGGCGGGGGGTAAGAGAGCAGTTCTTC	CASSAPWRGVREQFF
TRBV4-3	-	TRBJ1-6	TGCGCCAGCAGCCAAGAGAGCAGGGTAGAAAGTTCACCCCTCCACTTT	CASSQESRVESSPLHF
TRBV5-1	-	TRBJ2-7	TGCGCCAGCAGCTTGGCCGGGGGAACATGGGAGCAGTACTTC	CASSLAGGTWEQYF
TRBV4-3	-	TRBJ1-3	TGCGCCAGCAGCCAGGGGGGGCCTGGAAACACCATATATTTT	CASSQGGPGNTIYF
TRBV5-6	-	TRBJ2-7	TGTGCCAGCAGCTTGCGGGCCAGCGGGTCCTACGAGCAGTACTTC	CASSLRASGSYEQYF
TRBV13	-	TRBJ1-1	TGTGCCAGCAGCTCCCAGGGATGGGCCACTGAAGCTTTCTTT	CASSSQGWATEAFF
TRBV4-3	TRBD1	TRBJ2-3	TGCGCCAGCAGCCCCCGGGACAGGGTCCCAGATACGCAGTATTTT	CASSPRDRVPDTQYF
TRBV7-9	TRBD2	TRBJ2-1	TGTGCCAGCAGCCAACGGCCCCTAGCGGGGGTGAATGAGCAGTTCTTC	CASSQRPLAGVNEQFF
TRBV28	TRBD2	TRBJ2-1	TGTGCCAGCAGACTTGGACTAGCGGGGACCTACAATGAGCAGTTCTTC	CASRLGLAGTYNEQFF
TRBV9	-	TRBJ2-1	TGTGCCAGCAGCGTGGGGGGGGGCCATCACAATGAGCAGTTCTTC	CASSVGGGHHNEQFF
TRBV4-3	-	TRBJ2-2	TGCGCCAGCAGCCACTCTCGCGCGGGCACCGGGGAGCTGTTTTTT	CASSHSRAGTGELFF
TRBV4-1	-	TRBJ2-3	TGCGCCAGCTCCGATAGGGGAGATACGCAGTATTTT	CASSDRGDTQYF
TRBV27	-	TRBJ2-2	TGTGCCAGCAGTCCTTACCCCAGGCGGGACGGAAACACCGGGGAGCTGTTTTTT	CASSPYPRRDGNTGELFF
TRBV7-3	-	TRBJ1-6	TGTGCCAGCAGCACCGACTCGCTAAGTAATTCACCCCTCCACTTT	CASSTDSLSNSPLHF
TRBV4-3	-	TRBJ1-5	TGCGCCAGCAGCCAAGACAGGGTCGGGAATCAGCCCCAGCATTTT	CASSQDRVGNQPQHF
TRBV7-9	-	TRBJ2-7	TGTGCCAGCAGCTTTTTCGAGGGTAGTTCGCGGGAGCAGTACTTC	CASSFFEGSSREQYF
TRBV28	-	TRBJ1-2	TGTGCCAGCAGCCTCAGGGAAGGCTACACCTTC	CASSLREGYTF
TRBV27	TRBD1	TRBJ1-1	TGTGCCAGCTCTAGACAGGGTTGGCCGGAGACTGAAGCTTTCTTT	CASSRQGWPETEAFF